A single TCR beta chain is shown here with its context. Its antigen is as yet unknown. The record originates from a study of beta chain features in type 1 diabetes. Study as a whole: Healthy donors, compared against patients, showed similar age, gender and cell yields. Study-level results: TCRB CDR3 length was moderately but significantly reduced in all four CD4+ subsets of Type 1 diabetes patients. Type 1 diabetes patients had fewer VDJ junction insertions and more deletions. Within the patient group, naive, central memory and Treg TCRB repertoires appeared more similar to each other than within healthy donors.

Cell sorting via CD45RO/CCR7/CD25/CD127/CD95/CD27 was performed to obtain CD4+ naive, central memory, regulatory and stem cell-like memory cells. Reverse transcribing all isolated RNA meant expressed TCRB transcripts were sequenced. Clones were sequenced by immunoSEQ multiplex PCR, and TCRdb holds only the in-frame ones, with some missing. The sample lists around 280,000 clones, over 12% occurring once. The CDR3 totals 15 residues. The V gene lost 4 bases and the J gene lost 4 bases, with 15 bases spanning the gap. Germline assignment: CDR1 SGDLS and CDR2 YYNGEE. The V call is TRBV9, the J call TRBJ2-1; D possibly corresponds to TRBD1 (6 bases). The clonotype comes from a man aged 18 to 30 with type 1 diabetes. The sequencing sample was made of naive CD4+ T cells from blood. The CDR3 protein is CASSPGPDRYNEQFF. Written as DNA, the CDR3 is TGTGCCAGCAGCCCTGGGCCCGACAGGTACAATGAGCAGTTCTTC. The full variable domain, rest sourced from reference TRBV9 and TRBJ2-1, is DSGVTQTPKHLITATGQRVTLRCSPRSGDLSVYWYQQSLDQGLQFLIQYYNGEERAKGNILERFSAQQFPDLHSELNLSSLELGDSALYFCASSPGPDRYNEQFFGPGTRLTVL.